This T cell receptor (beta chain) came from a study of identical twins. Study outcomes and limitations: There was an excess of low generation probability in the out-of-frame alpha sequences that twins shared.

TCRdb passed the 5' RACE reads through MiXCR, listing each CDR3 protein once. The repertoire has 350,000 to 450,000 distinct CDR3 sequences, around 20% of them found once; the top ten carry approximately 12%. In regard to this clonotype: Its antigen remains unknown.

The TCR sequence derives from a man aged 50-60 years in good health. The sequenced sample consisted of naive T cells sorted from blood.

The CDR3 nucleotides are TGTGCCAGCAGCTTCCTAGCGGGAGCAGATACGCAGTATTTT. Amino acids: CASSFLAGADTQYF. The rearrangement joins TRBV5-6 to TRBJ2-3; TRBD2 aligns across 10 bases. The germline V gene has CDR1 SGHDT and CDR2 YYEEEE. The CDR3 loop spans 14 amino acids. Losses at the gene ends were 2 bases for V and 4 bases for J; bases not matched to a gene: 1.